This entry is about one TCR beta chain. Its antigen is undetermined. The sample belongs to a study of blood T cells in healthy people across ages. General study results and limits: PBMCs that were unsorted prevented a conclusive naive versus antigen-experienced comparison.

A sample-barcoded 5' primer and a J-beta primer mix were used in a second PCR of about 7 to 11 cycles. Using its own MiXCR run on the 5' RACE reads, TCRdb lists one record per CDR3 protein. The sample contains about 1.5 million distinct CDR3 sequences, 42% of which appear only once. Germline CDR1 and CDR2: ENHRY and SYGVKD. Deletions cut 3 bases from V and 0 bases from J, with 7 bases between. This CDR3 region has 14 residues. Every sample yielded at least 6 million isolated PBMCs. The clonotype comes from a woman aged 18 to 35 in good health. Sequenced material: blood. V usage is TRBV10-3 and J usage is TRBJ2-3; D is unclear. The CDR3 region is CAISDSGSTDTQYF. CDR3 coding DNA: TGTGCCATCAGTGATTCCGGAAGCACAGATACGCAGTATTTT.